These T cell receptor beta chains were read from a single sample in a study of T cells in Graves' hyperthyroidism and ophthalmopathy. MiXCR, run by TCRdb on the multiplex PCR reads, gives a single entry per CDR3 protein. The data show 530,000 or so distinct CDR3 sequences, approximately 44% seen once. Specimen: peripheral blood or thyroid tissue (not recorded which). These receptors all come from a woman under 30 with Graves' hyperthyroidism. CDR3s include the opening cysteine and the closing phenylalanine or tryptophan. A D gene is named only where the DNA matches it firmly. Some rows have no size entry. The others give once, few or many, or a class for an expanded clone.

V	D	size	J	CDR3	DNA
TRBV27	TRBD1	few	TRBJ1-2	CASSPGTANNYGYTF	TGTGCCAGCAGTCCAGGGACAGCTAATAACTATGGCTACACCTTC
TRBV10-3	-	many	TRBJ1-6	CAIRQEYNSPLHF	TGTGCCATCAGACAGGAGTATAATTCACCCCTCCACTTT
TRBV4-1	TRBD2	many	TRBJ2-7	CASSQTASGTYEQYF	TGCGCCAGCAGCCAGACGGCTAGCGGGACCTACGAGCAGTACTTC
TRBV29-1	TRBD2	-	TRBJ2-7	CSSEVAGVGEQYF	TGCAGCAGTGAGGTAGCGGGAGTGGGCGAGCAGTACTTC
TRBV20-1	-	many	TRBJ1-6	CSANPGGQNNSPLHF	TGCAGTGCTAACCCGGGGGGACAAAATAATTCACCCCTCCACTTT
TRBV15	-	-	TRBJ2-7	CATSSLRGDGYEQYF	TGTGCCACCAGCAGTTTGCGAGGGGACGGGTACGAGCAGTACTTC
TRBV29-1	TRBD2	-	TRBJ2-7	CSVRGLARGGYEQYF	TGCAGCGTTCGAGGACTAGCCAGAGGCGGGTATGAGCAGTACTTC
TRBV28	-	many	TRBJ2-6	CASSLWDTFSGANVLTF	TGTGCCAGCAGTTTATGGGACACCTTCTCTGGGGCCAACGTCCTGACTTTC
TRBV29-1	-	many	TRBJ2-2	CSGGGTGELFF	TGCAGCGGGGGTGGTACCGGGGAGCTGTTTTTT
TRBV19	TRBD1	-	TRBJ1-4	CASKDRGTDEKLFF	TGTGCCAGTAAGGACAGGGGTACTGATGAAAAACTGTTTTTT
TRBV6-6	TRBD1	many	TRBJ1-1	CASSLGQKNTEAFF	TGTGCCAGCAGTTTGGGACAGAAGAACACTGAAGCTTTCTTT
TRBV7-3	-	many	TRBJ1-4	CASSLQLGEKLFF	TGTGCCAGCAGCCTACAATTGGGTGAAAAACTGTTTTTT
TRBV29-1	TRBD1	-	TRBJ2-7	CSATGQVDNEQYF	TGCAGCGCTACCGGACAGGTTGACAATGAGCAGTACTTC
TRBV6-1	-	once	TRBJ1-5	CASSQDRGLAGDGTQHF	TGTGCCAGCAGCCAAGATCGGGGACTAGCGGGAGATGGGACCCAGCATTTT
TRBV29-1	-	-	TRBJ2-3	CSVGRQGGDTQYF	TGCAGCGTTGGTCGACAGGGAGGAGATACGCAGTATTTT
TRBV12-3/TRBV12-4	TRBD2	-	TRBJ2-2	CASTLRLGGSLRANTGELFF	TGTGCCAGCACCCTCCGATTGGGCGGGAGTCTACGGGCGAACACCGGGGAGCTGTTTTTT
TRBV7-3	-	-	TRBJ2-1	CASSLTGSYNEQFF	TGTGCCAGCAGCTTAACGGGCTCCTACAATGAGCAGTTCTTC
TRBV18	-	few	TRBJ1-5	CASSRSEQPQHF	TGTGCCAGCTCACGCTCGGAGCAGCCCCAGCATTTT
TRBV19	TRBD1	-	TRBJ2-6	CAVYRGVGYGANVLTF	TGTGCCGTCTACAGGGGAGTGGGCTATGGGGCCAACGTCCTGACTTTC
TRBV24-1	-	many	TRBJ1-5	CATSAAGNQPQHF	TGTGCCACCAGTGCCGCAGGCAATCAGCCCCAGCATTTT
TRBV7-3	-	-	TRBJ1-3	CASSSNQDTIYF	TGTGCCAGCAGCTCAAATCAGGACACCATATATTTT
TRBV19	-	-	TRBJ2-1	CASSIGLNNEQFF	TGTGCCAGTAGTATAGGACTAAACAATGAGCAGTTCTTC
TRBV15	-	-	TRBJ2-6	CATSLDSLTF	TGTGCCACCAGTCTCGACAGCCTGACTTTC
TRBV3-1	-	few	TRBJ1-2	CASSQQSHGAGPLSGYTF	TGTGCCAGCAGCCAACAAAGTCACGGGGCCGGACCCTTGAGTGGCTACACCTTC
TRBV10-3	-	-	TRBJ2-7	CAITGERGSYGQYF	TGTGCCATCACGGGGGAGAGGGGTTCCTACGGGCAGTACTTC
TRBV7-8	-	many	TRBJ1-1	CASSLAASLGTEAFF	TGTGCCAGCAGCTTAGCAGCCAGCTTGGGCACTGAAGCTTTCTTT
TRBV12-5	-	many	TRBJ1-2	CASGETEINYGYTF	TGTGCTAGTGGTGAGACAGAGATCAACTATGGCTACACCTTC
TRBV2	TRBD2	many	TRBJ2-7	CASSRLAGASYEQYF	TGTGCCAGCAGTCGACTAGCGGGAGCAAGCTACGAGCAGTACTTC
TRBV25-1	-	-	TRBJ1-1	CATKDSMGTEAFF	TGTGCCACAAAGGACAGCATGGGCACTGAAGCTTTCTTT
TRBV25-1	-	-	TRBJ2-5	CASGRDGVGVETQYF	TGTGCCAGCGGTAGGGACGGCGTGGGGGTAGAGACCCAGTACTTC
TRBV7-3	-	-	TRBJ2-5	CASSSSAGETQYF	TGTGCCAGCAGCTCCTCCGCGGGAGAGACCCAGTACTTC
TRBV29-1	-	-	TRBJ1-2	CSVVYGYTF	TGCAGCGTGGTTTATGGCTATACCTTC
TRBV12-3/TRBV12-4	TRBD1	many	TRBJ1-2	CASRGTGDFLGYTF	TGTGCCAGCAGGGGGACAGGGGATTTCCTTGGCTACACCTTC
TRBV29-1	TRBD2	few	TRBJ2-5	CSVTGLAGETQYF	TGCAGCGTTACGGGACTAGCGGGGGAGACCCAGTACTTC
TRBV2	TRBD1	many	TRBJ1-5	CASSATGANQPQHF	TGTGCCAGCAGTGCAACAGGGGCGAATCAGCCCCAGCATTTT
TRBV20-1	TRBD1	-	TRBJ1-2	CSASLTGDGYTF	TGCAGTGCTAGCCTAACAGGGGACGGCTACACCTTC
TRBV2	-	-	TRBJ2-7	CASSEGGPAEQYF	TGTGCCAGCAGTGAAGGCGGACCGGCAGAGCAGTACTTC
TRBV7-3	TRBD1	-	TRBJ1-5	CASSLATGGRSNQPQHF	TGTGCCAGCAGCTTAGCAACAGGGGGCAGAAGCAATCAGCCCCAGCATTTT
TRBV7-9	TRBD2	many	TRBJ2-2	CASSQPGLAGGPATGELFF	TGTGCCAGCAGCCAACCGGGACTAGCGGGAGGGCCTGCCACCGGGGAGCTGTTTTTT
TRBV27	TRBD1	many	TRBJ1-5	CASSRRQGGQPQHF	TGTGCCAGCAGCCGTAGACAGGGGGGTCAGCCCCAGCATTTT
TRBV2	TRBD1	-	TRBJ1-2	CANRGTGYTF	TGTGCCAACAGGGGGACTGGCTACACCTTC
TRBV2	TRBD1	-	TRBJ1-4	CASSSTGQGGEKLFF	TGTGCCAGCAGCTCGACGGGACAGGGAGGTGAAAAACTGTTTTTT
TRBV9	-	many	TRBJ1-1	CASSVEGNTEAFF	TGTGCCAGCAGCGTAGAGGGGAACACTGAAGCTTTCTTT
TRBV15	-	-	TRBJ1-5	CAASSRERTNQPQHF	TGTGCCGCCAGCAGTAGGGAGAGGACGAATCAGCCCCAGCATTTT
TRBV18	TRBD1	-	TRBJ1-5	CASPPKGQGFQPQHF	TGTGCCAGCCCACCAAAGGGACAGGGCTTTCAGCCCCAGCATTTT
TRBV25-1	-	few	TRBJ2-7	CASSDWGKTYEQYF	TGTGCCAGCAGTGATTGGGGGAAAACCTACGAGCAGTACTTC
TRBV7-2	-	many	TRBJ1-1	CASLGAAGYTEAFF	TGTGCCAGCTTAGGAGCCGCTGGGTACACTGAAGCTTTCTTT
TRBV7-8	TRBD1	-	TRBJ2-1	CASSWDSKTYNEQFF	TGTGCCAGCAGCTGGGACAGTAAAACCTACAATGAGCAGTTCTTC
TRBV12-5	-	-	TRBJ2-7	CASGWGGTEIYEQYF	TGTGCTAGTGGGTGGGGGGGGACAGAAATCTACGAGCAGTACTTC
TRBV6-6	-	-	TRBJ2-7	CASSEAVLSSYEQYF	TGTGCCAGCAGTGAAGCAGTACTTAGCTCCTACGAGCAGTACTTC
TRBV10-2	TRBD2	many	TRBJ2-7	CASSETSGGNYEQYF	TGCGCCAGCAGTGAAACTAGCGGGGGGAACTACGAGCAGTACTTC
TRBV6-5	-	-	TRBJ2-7	CASSPPGDRSYEQYF	TGTGCCAGCAGTCCCCCCGGAGATCGGTCCTACGAGCAGTACTTC
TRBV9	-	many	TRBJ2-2	CASSSSVAGELFF	TGTGCCAGCAGCTCATCGGTAGCCGGGGAGCTGTTTTTT
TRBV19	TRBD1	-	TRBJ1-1	CASSVGDRGTAFF	TGTGCCAGTAGTGTCGGGGACAGGGGGACAGCTTTCTTT
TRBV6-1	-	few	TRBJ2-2	CASSEVLGRWGRTGELFF	TGTGCCAGCAGTGAAGTACTGGGAAGGTGGGGGAGGACCGGGGAGCTGTTTTTT
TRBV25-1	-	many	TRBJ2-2	CASSGARELFF	TGTGCCAGCAGTGGGGCCCGGGAGCTGTTTTTT